The clone carrying this T cell receptor beta chain appeared a few times. The conserved phenylalanine or tryptophan normally closing the CDR3 is absent here, so this likely arose from a read error. The limits of the CDR3 on the DNA are not certain, so only TCRdb's listed CDR3 is given. Unique molecular identifiers were built into the TCRbeta library. In TCRdb, the PCR reads were re-called with MiXCR into one record per CDR3 protein. Counted here are 300,000 or so distinct CDR3 sequences, over 8% occurring once; the ten biggest clones make up 10%. These data come from a study of T-cell reconstitution after alpha-beta-depleted transplantation in children. The CDR3 extends over 13 residues, inclusive of both ends. Germline lookup yields CDR1 SNHLY and CDR2 FYNNEI.

The sequenced sample was PBMCs from the stem cell graft donor, obtained from the stem cell graft. The TCR sequence derives from a human donor who donated a stem cell graft to a child with SCID. The chain combines TRBV2 with TRBJ2-7; TRBD1 is the table's D call, not checked against the DNA. The CDR3 region is CASSEALSGTVNL.